Following are 16 T cell receptor beta chains from one sample sequenced in a study of cytotoxic CD8 clonotypes in ibrutinib-treated CLL. Profiling relied on immunoSEQ multiplex PCR, and the TCRdb table lists in-frame clones only, not all of them. The data contain hundreds of thousands of clones, roughly 70% of them seen just once; the ten biggest clones take up approximately 15%. The sequencing used PBMCs, collected after 24 months of ibrutinib treatment. Source of these receptors: a human donor with chronic lymphocytic leukemia.

J is TRBJ2-7 and V is TRBV5-1, with 12 bases fitting TRBD2. The CDR3 runs 16 residues. V lost 4 bases to trimming and J lost 6 bases; unmatched junction nucleotides: 11. Germline V gives CDR1 SGHRS, CDR2 YFSETQ. This chain's CDR3 is CASSPSTSGSHGEQYF. The CDR3 DNA follows: TGCGCCAGCAGCCCGTCGACTAGCGGGAGTCACGGCGAGCAGTACTTC.

A few counts support this clone. J is TRBJ1-5 and V is TRBV4-1; D perhaps matches TRBD1 (5 bases). This CDR3 is built from 16 residues. V was pared by 0 bases and J by 2 bases, with 11 bases between. Per the germline V gene, CDR1 is MGHRA and CDR2 is YSYEKL. In DNA, the CDR3 is TGCGCCAGCAGCCAAGACAGGGTAGGAGGCAATCAGCCCCAGCATTTT. As protein: CASSQDRVGGNQPQHF.

This clone was found once. This chain connects TRBV15 to TRBJ2-7; D is ambiguous. The V and J ends lost 5 bases and 3 bases respectively, with 11 bases between them. Germline CDR1 reads LNHNV; CDR2 reads YYDKDF (reference sequence). CDR3 length equals 13 residues. The CDR3 DNA follows: TGTGCCACCAGCCCCTCTGGAAACTACGAGCAGTACTTC. This sequence encodes CATSPSGNYEQYF.

The rearrangement joins TRBV11-2 to TRBJ1-1; D is unclear. V lost 1 base and J 6 bases, leaving 6 bases between the germline ends. This CDR3 spans 12 amino acids. Germline V gene lookup returns CDR1 SGHAT and CDR2 FQNNGV. CDR3 bases: TGTGCCAGCAGCTTAGTGTCAGCTGAAGCTTTCTTT. As protein: CASSLVSAEAFF.

This clone is a singleton in its sample. Here the CDR3 DNA reads TGTGCCACCAGCAGAGATCGGGGGGCCCCCTTAGCGGGACCCTACAATGAGCAGTTCTTC. This gives the protein CATSRDRGAPLAGPYNEQFF. The chain employs TRBV15 and TRBJ2-1, with 8 nucleotides matching TRBD2. The CDR3 is 20 amino acids. With 0 bases clipped from V and 2 bases from J, the junction kept 15 bases outside the gene matches. CDR1 and CDR2 from the germline V gene are LNHNV and YYDKDF (reference sequence). Supplemented by reference TRBV15 and TRBJ2-1, the full variable domain reads DAMVIQNPRYQVTQFGKPVTLSCSQTLNHNVMYWYQQKSSQAPKLLFHYYDKDFNNEADTPDNFQSRRPNTSFCFLDIRSPGLGDTAMYLCATSRDRGAPLAGPYNEQFFGPGTRLTVL.

A note on this clone: One junction end does not reproduce the germline sequence, and a read error may be involved. The rearrangement links TRBV6-5 to TRBJ2-5; perhaps TRBD2 as D (6 bases). This CDR3 has 13 residues. CDR1 and CDR2 (germline): MNHEY, SVGAGI. CDR3 protein: CASTVTGGKGTNF. In DNA, the CDR3 is TGTGCCAGCACAGTGACCGGGGGAAAAGGAACAAACTTC.

The V call is TRBV9, the J call TRBJ2-5; 13 positions agree with TRBD2. This CDR3 contains 18 residues. Germline assignment: CDR1 SGDLS and CDR2 YYNGEE. J gave up 5 bases and V 4 bases, and 14 bases lay outside the gene matches. DNA of the CDR3: TGTGCCAGCAGCTCGAGGACTAGCGGGGGAACCTTGGGGGAGACCCAGTACTTC. Residues: CASSSRTSGGTLGETQYF.

A single count supports this clone. The chain joins TRBV7-9 to TRBJ1-5; tentative D call: TRBD1 (5 bases). Looked up from germline, CDR1 is SEHNR and CDR2 is FQNEAQ (reference sequence). The V end was cut by 4 bases, the J end by 0 bases, with 10 bases between. The CDR3 runs to 15 residues. CDR3 sequence: CASSSSGSSNQPQHF. CDR3 coding DNA: TGTGCCAGCAGCTCGTCAGGGAGTAGCAATCAGCCCCAGCATTTT.

The CDR3 protein is CASSVANGYEQYF. The CDR3, as DNA: TGTGCCAGCAGCGTAGCTAACGGTTACGAGCAGTACTTC. This chain links TRBV9 with TRBJ2-7; no reliable D call. The V end was cut by 0 bases, the J end by 4 bases, with 8 bases between. The CDR3 extends over 13 amino acids. The germline V gene encodes CDR1 SGDLS and CDR2 YYNGEE.

The chain joins TRBV9 to TRBJ2-1; D possibly matches TRBD1 or TRBD2 (5 bases each). The CDR3 runs 16 residues. V was clipped by 0 bases and J by 8 bases, with 18 bases between them. Germline values: CDR1 SGDLS, CDR2 YYNGEE. CDR3 amino acids: CASSVEGDPQAYEQFF. The CDR3 DNA sequence: TGTGCCAGCAGCGTAGAAGGGGACCCTCAAGCCTATGAGCAGTTCTTC.

The rearrangement uses TRBV27 and TRBJ2-7; no definite D call. The CDR3 consists of 14 residues. Looked up from germline, CDR1 is MNHEY and CDR2 is SMNVEV (reference sequence). V was clipped by 1 base and J by 2 bases, with 9 bases between them. The CDR3 bases are TGTGCCAGCAGTTTATTTGGGGTTACCTACGAGCAGTACTTC. Translation gives CASSLFGVTYEQYF.

The CDR3 DNA is TGTGCCAGGCCCAATCAGCCCCAGCATTTT. It encodes CARPNQPQHF. V and J are TRBV25-1 and TRBJ1-5, with D hard to call. Trimming stripped 9 bases from V and 3 bases from J, with 3 bases between. The CDR3 has 10 amino acids. Germline V gene data show CDR1 as MGHDK and CDR2 as SYGVNS. The full variable domain, its missing parts supplied by reference TRBV25-1 and TRBJ1-5, is EADIYQTPRYLVIGTGKKITLECSQTMGHDKMYWYQQDPGMELHLIHYSYGVNSTEKGDLSSESTVSRIRTEHFPLTLESARPSHTSQYLCARPNQPQHFGDGTRLSIL.

The J gene is TRBJ2-7, the V gene TRBV7-9; D not resolved. Germline values: CDR1 SEHNR, CDR2 FQNEAQ (reference sequence). V shed 8 bases and J shed 3 bases, with 8 bases lying between them. This CDR3 region has 11 residues. The DNA for the CDR3 is TGTGCCAGCGGCGGAAGCTACGAGCAGTACTTC. This encodes CASGGSYEQYF.

The chain links TRBV4-2 to TRBJ2-1, with a tentative D call TRBD2 (6 bases). This CDR3 has 15 residues. Germline V lookup: CDR1 LGHNA, CDR2 YNFKEQ. V was clipped by 0 bases and J by 9 bases, with 15 bases between them. DNA of the CDR3: TGTGCCAGCAGCCAAGAGGGAGTCGCTAGCGTTGAGCAGTTCTTC. Amino acids: CASSQEGVASVEQFF.

This clone was counted only a few times. The chain joins TRBV11-3 to TRBJ2-2; 7 nucleotides line up with TRBD2. CDR1 is SGHNT, CDR2 YENEEA, per germline. The junction had 5 bases not matched to a gene; V was cut back by 5 bases and J by 5 bases. The CDR3 runs 14 residues. The CDR3 here is CASSDRGGTGELFF. DNA for the CDR3: TGTGCCAGCAGCGATAGGGGAGGGACCGGGGAGCTGTTTTTT. The full variable domain, in which reference TRBV11-3 and TRBJ2-2 provide the parts outside the CDR3, is EAGVVQSPRYKIIEKKQPVAFWCNPISGHNTLYWYLQNLGQGPELLIRYENEEAVDDSQLPKDRFSAERLKGVDSTLKIQPAELGDSAVYLCASSDRGGTGELFFGEGSRLTVL.

J is TRBJ2-5 and V is TRBV14; TRBD2 aligns across 13 bases. This CDR3 comprises 18 residues. Germline CDR1 and CDR2: SGHDN and FVKESK. J lost 5 bases, V lost 4 bases, and 13 bases had no gene match. The CDR3 DNA is TGTGCCAGCAGCCGACGGACTAGCGGGAGAGCATCGCAGGAGACCCAGTACTTC. Its protein is CASSRRTSGRASQETQYF.